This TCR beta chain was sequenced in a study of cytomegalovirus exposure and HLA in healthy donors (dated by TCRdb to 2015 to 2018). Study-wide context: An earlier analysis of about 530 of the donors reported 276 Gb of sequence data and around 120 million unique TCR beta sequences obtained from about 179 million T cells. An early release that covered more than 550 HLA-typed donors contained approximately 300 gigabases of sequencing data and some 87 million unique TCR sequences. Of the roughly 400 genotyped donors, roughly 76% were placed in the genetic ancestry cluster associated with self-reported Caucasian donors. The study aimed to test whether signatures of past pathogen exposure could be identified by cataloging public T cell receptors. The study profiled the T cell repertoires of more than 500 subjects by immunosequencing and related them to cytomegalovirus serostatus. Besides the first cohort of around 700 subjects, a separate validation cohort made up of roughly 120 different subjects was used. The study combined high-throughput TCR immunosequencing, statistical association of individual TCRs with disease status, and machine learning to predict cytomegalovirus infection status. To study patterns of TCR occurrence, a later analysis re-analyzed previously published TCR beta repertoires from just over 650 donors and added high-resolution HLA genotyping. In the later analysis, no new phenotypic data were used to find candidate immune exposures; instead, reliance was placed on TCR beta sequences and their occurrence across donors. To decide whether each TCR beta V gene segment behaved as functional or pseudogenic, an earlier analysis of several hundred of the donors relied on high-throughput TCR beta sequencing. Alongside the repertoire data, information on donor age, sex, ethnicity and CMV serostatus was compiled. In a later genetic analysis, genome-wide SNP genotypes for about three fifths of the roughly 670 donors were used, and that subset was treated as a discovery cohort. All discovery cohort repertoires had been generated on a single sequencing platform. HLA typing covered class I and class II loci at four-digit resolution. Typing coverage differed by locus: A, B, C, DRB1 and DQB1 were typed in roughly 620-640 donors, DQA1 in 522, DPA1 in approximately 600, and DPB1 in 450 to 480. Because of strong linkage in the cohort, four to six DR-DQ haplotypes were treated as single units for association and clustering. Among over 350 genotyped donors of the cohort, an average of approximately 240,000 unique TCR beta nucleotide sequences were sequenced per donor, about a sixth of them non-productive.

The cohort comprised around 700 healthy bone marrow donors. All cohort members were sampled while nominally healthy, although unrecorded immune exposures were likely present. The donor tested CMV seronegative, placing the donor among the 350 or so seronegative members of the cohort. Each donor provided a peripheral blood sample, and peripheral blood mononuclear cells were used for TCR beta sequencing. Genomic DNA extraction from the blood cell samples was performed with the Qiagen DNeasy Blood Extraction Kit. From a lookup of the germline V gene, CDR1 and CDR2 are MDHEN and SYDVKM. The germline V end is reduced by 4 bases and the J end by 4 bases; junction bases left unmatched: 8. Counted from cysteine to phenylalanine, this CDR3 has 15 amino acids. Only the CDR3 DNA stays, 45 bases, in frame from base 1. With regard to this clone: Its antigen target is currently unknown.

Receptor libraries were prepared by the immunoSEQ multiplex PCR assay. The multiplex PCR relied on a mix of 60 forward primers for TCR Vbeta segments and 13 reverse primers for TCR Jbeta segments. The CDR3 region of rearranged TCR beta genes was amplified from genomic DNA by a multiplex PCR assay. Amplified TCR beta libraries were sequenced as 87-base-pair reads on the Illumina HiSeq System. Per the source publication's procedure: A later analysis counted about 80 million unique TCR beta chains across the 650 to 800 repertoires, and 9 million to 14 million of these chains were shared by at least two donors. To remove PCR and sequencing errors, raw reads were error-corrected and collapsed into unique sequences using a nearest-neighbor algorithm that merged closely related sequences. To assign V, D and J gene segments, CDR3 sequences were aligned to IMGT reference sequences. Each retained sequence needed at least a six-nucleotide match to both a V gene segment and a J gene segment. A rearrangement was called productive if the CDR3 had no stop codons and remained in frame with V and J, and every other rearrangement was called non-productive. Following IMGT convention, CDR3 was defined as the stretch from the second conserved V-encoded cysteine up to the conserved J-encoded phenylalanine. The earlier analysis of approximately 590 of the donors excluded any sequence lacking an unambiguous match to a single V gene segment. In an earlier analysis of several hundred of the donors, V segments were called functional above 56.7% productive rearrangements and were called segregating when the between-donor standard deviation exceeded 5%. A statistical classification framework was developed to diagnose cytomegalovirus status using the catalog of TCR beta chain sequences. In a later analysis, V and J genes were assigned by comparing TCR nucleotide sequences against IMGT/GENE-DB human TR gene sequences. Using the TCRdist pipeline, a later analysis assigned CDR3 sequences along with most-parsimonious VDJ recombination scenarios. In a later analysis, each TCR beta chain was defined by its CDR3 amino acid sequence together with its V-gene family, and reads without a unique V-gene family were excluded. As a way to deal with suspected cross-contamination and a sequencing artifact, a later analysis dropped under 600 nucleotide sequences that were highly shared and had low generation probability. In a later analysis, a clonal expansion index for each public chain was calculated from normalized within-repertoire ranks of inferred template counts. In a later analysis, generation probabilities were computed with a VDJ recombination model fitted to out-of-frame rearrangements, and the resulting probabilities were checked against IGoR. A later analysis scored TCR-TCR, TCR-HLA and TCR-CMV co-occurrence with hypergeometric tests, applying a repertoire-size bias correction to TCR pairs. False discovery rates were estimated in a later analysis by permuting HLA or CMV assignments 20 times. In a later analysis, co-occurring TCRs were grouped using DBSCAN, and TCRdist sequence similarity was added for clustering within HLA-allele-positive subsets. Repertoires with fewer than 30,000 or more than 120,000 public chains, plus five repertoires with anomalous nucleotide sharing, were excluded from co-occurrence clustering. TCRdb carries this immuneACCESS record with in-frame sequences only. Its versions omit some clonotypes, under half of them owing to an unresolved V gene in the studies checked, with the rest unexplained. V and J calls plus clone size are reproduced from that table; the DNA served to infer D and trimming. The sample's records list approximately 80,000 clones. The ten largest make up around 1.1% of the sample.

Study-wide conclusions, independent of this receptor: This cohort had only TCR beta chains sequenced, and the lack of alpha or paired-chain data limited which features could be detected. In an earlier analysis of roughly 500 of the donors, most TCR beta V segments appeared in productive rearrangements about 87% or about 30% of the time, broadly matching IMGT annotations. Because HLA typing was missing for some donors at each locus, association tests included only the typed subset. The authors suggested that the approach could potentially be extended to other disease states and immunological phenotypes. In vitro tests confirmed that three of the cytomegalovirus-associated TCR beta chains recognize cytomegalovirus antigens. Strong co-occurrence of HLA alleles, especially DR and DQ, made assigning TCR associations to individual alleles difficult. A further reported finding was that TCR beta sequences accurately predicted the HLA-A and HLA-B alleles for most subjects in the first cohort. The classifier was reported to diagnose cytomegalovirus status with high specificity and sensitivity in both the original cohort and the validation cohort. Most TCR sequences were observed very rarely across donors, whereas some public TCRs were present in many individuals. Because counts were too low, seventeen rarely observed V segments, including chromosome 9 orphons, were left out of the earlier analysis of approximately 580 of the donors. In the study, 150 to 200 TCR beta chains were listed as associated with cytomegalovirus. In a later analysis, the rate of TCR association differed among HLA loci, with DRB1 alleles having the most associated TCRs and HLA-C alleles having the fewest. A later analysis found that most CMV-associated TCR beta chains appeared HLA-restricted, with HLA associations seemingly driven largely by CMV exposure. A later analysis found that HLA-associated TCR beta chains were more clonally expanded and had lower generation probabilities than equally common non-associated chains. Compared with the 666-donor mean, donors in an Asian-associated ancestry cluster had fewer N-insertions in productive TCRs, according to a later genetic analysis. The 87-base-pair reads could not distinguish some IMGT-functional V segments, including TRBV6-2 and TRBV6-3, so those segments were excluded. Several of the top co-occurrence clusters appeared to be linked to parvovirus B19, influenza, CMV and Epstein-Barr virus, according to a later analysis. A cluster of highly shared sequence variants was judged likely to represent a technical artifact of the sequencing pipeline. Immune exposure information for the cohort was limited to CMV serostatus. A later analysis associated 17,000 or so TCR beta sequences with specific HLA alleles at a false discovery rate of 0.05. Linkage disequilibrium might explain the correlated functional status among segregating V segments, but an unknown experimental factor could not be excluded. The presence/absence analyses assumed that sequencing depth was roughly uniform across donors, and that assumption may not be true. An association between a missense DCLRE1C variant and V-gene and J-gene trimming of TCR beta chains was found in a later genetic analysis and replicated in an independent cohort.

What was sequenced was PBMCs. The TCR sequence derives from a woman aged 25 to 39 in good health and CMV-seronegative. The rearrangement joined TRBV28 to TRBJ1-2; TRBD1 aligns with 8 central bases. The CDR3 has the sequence CASSSQPGGVYGYTF. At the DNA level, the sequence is TGTGCCAGCAGTTCCCAGCCAGGGGGCGTCTATGGCTACACCTTC.